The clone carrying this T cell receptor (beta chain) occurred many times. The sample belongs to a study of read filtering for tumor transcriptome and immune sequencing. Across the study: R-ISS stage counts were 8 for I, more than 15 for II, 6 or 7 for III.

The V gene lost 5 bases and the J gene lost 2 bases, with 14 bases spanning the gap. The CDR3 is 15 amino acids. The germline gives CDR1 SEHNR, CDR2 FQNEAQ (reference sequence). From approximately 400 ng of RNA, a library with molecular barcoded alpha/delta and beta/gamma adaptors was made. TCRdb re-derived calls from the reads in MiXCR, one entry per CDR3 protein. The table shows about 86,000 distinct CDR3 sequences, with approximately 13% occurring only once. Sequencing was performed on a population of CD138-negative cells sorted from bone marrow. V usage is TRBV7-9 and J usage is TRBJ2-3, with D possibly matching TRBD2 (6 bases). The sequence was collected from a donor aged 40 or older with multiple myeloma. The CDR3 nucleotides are TGTGCCAGCAGCCTTCCGGCGGGAAACACAGATACGCAGTATTTT. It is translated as CASSLPAGNTDTQYF.